The 21 T cell receptor beta chains listed next were all sequenced from one sample in a study of T cell repertoires in cytomegalovirus infection. The antigens these receptors bind are not known. TCRdb reprocessed the reads via MiXCR and lists one record per CDR3 protein. Found here are about 500,000 distinct CDR3 sequences, more than 30% of them singletons; the top ten hold roughly 16%. The material sequenced was cultured PBMCs, taken from culture after CMV antigen stimulation. The receptors shown here come from a human donor in good health (CMV status not recorded). Some clones in this sample may be carry-over from other donors' samples.

In this sample, this clonotype turned up many times. This chain connects TRBV7-2 to TRBJ1-5; no definite D call. Germline V gives CDR1 SGHTA, CDR2 FQGNSA. The CDR3 is 15 residues long. V was clipped by 0 bases and J by 1 base, with 7 bases between them. CDR3 sequence reads: CASSLAPGSNQPQHF. DNA for the CDR3: TGTGCCAGCAGCTTAGCCCCGGGGAGCAATCAGCCCCAGCATTTT.

This clonotype came up many times. The rearrangement joins TRBV7-6 to TRBJ2-1; D unresolved. Trimming pared 5 bases from V and 5 bases from J, leaving 10 bases between. CDR1 is SGHVS, CDR2 FNYEAQ, per germline. The length of the CDR3 is 13 residues. DNA of the CDR3: TGTGCCAGCAGCCCAAGGATGAACAATGAGCAGTTCTTC. Its translation: CASSPRMNNEQFF.

This clonotype was seen a few times. This sequence joins TRBV7-2 and TRBJ2-1, with D perhaps matching TRBD1 or TRBD2 (6 bases each). Germline CDR1 and CDR2: SGHTA and FQGNSA. The CDR3 loop spans 14 amino acids. The V and J ends lost 4 bases and 6 bases respectively, with 13 bases between them. The DNA of the CDR3 is TGTGCCAGCAGCTCCGAGGGGGGTCCCAATGAGCAGTTCTTC. Translated: CASSSEGGPNEQFF.

This clonotype was seen more than once but under ten times. This sequence joins TRBV6-6 and TRBJ2-7; TRBD2 matches 9 bases. Germline-derived CDR1 and CDR2 are MNHNY and SVGAGI (reference sequence). The CDR3 spans 17 residues. V lost 4 bases to trimming and J lost 0 bases; unmatched junction nucleotides: 10. In DNA, the CDR3 is TGTGCCAGCAGTTTTACTCGTAGCGGGAGCTACTCCTACGAGCAGTACGTC. Protein product: CASSFTRSGSYSYEQYV.

This clonotype was seen at least ten times. The V gene is TRBV7-6, the J gene TRBJ2-4; unclear D gene. V lost 5 bases and J lost 7, with 12 bases in between. CDR1 and CDR2 from the germline V gene are SGHVS and FNYEAQ. CDR3 size: 13 residues. The CDR3 DNA reads as TGTGCCAGCAGCCAAGGGATCGCGAACATTCAGTACTTC. This sequence encodes CASSQGIANIQYF.

The J gene is TRBJ2-1, the V gene TRBV18; 9 bases agree with TRBD2. The germline V gene encodes CDR1 KGHSH and CDR2 LQKENI. The CDR3 has 17 amino acids. V was clipped by 6 bases and J by 9 bases; unmatched bases: 18. The CDR3 sequence: CASSITPPGGRASEQFF. CDR3 DNA sequence: TGTGCCAGCTCGATCACCCCCCCTGGCGGGAGGGCCTCTGAGCAGTTCTTC.

The gene calls are TRBV7-6 and TRBJ2-1, with TRBD2 identical over 7 bases. With V trimmed by 4 bases and J by 3 bases, 6 bases remained unmatched. The length of the CDR3 is 15 residues. The V gene's germline CDR1 is SGHVS and CDR2 FNYEAQ. The CDR3 bases are TGTGCCAGCAGCTCCGGGACTAAATTCTACAATGAGCAGTTCTTC. Amino acids: CASSSGTKFYNEQFF.

This clonotype was seen a few times. The chain employs TRBV2 and TRBJ1-2; D not certain. The CDR3 is made up of 14 amino acids. Germline V CDR1 and CDR2: SNHLY, FYNNEI. The V gene lost 11 bases and the J gene lost 0 bases, with 16 bases spanning the gap. The CDR3 DNA is TGTGCCGGTCGGGCCAGGTCCTCTAACTATGGCTACACCTTC. Translating gives CAGRARSSNYGYTF. Together with reference TRBV2 and TRBJ1-2, the CDR3 gives the full variable domain: EPEVTQTPSHQVTQMGQEVILRCVPISNHLYFYWYRQILGQKVEFLVSFYNNEISEKSEIFDDQFSVERPDGSNFTLKIRSTKLEDSAMYFCAGRARSSNYGYTFGSGTRLTVV.

This clonotype was seen ten or more times. The chain couples TRBV7-8 to TRBJ2-3; 7 nucleotides agree with TRBD1. The J segment lost 3 bases and the V segment lost 5 bases, leaving 11 bases of the junction unmatched. This CDR3 has 16 residues. Germline lookup yields CDR1 SGHVS and CDR2 FQNEAQ. CDR3 residues: CASSHLQGEITDTQYF. The CDR3 DNA follows: TGTGCCAGCAGCCATCTCCAGGGGGAGATAACAGATACGCAGTATTTT.

This rearrangement joins TRBV12-3 or TRBV12-4 to TRBJ2-5, with TRBD2 as a possible D gene (5 bases). The CDR3 totals 15 residues. The germline V and J ends were trimmed by 0 bases and 5 bases, with 13 bases remaining between them. CDR3 coding DNA: TGTGCCAGCAGTTTAGCGCTTCGGGAACGGGAGACCCAGTACTTC. It codes for CASSLALRERETQYF.

The chain has TRBV10-3 and TRBJ1-4; D remains ambiguous. Germline V lookup: CDR1 ENHRY, CDR2 SYGVKD. The V and J ends lost 2 bases and 5 bases respectively, with 3 bases between them. This CDR3 is built from 12 residues. The DNA of the CDR3 is TGTGCCATCAGTGAGCCCAATGAAAAACTGTTTTTT. It translates to CAISEPNEKLFF.

Only a few counts were recorded for this clonotype. The rearrangement uses TRBV7-9 and TRBJ2-1, with 14 bases fitting TRBD2. Losses at the gene ends were 6 bases for V and 8 bases for J; bases not matched to a gene: 18. Germline assignment: CDR1 SEHNR and CDR2 FQNEAQ (reference sequence). This CDR3 is 19 amino acids long. This CDR3 reads CASSPRQALGLAGVHEQFF. CDR3 in DNA: TGTGCCAGCAGTCCTCGACAGGCGCTGGGACTAGCGGGAGTCCATGAGCAGTTCTTC.

The table lists this clonotype with a few counts. The chain links TRBV7-2 to TRBJ1-1; D possibly corresponds to TRBD1 (6 bases). Germline values: CDR1 SGHTA, CDR2 FQGNSA. V lost 2 bases, J lost 10 bases, and 14 bases lay in between. CDR3 size: 13 residues. CDR3 in amino acids: CASSLLARGGAFF. The CDR3 bases are TGTGCCAGCAGCTTATTAGCTCGAGGGGGAGCTTTCTTT.

The V and J genes are TRBV7-6 and TRBJ1-4; D not resolved. The CDR3 is 14 residues long. Trimming stripped 4 bases from V and 5 bases from J, with 11 bases between. Per germline, CDR1 SGHVS and CDR2 FNYEAQ. The CDR3 bases are TGTGCCAGCAGCTCCATGGCCAGAAATGAAAAACTGTTTTTT. Amino acid sequence: CASSSMARNEKLFF.

The chain recombines TRBV27 with TRBJ2-3, with D perhaps matching TRBD1 (7 bases). CDR1 and CDR2 (germline): MNHEY, SMNVEV (reference sequence). The V gene lost 3 bases and the J gene lost 4 bases, with 20 bases spanning the gap. The CDR3 has 17 residues. CDR3 region: CASSLAWGQTSADTQYF. The CDR3 DNA is TGTGCCAGCAGTTTGGCTTGGGGACAGACTAGTGCAGATACGCAGTATTTT.

The J gene is TRBJ1-4, the V gene TRBV7-2; weak D call: TRBD1 (5 bases). Trimming shortened V by 1 base and J by 6 bases, and 15 bases separated the two germline ends. The CDR3 runs to 16 residues. Germline lookup yields CDR1 SGHTA and CDR2 FQGNSA. CDR3 DNA: TGTGCCAGCAGCTTAGGGGGTCGGGGCGCCGATGAAAAACTGTTTTTT. The encoded protein is CASSLGGRGADEKLFF.

The CDR3 sequence: CASRGDQAGLRNQPQHF. For the CDR3, the DNA is TGTGCCAGCAGAGGTGACCAGGCAGGTTTGAGAAATCAGCCCCAGCATTTT. The chain is built from TRBV28 and TRBJ1-5; D gene ambiguous. The CDR3 covers 17 residues. Germline-derived CDR1 and CDR2 are MDHEN and SYDVKM. V was trimmed by 6 bases and J by 4 bases, leaving 22 bases between them.

As for this clonotype: A junction boundary mismatches the germline segment, possibly from a read error. The chain employs TRBV7-2 and TRBJ2-5; 15 bases agree with TRBD2. CDR1 SGHTA and CDR2 FQGNSA come from the germline V gene. The CDR3 has 17 amino acids. The CDR3 DNA sequence: TGTGTCAGCAGCCCAGGACTAGCGGGAGGGCCGTTGGAGACCCAGTACTTC. Protein: CVSSPGLAGGPLETQYF.

Only a few counts were recorded for this clonotype. CDR3 sequence: CASSLSGLGQYF. As DNA, the CDR3 is TGTGCCAGCAGCTTATCGGGTCTTGGGCAGTATTTT. V and J are TRBV7-2 and TRBJ2-3; D gene unclear. From germline, CDR1 is SGHTA and CDR2 FQGNSA. This CDR3 is 12 amino acids long. V was clipped by 2 bases and J by 11 bases, with 11 bases between them.

The V call is TRBV7-2, the J call TRBJ2-2; 12 bases align to TRBD2. The length of the CDR3 is 15 residues. Germline assignment: CDR1 SGHTA and CDR2 FQGNSA. After removal of 6 bases from V and 5 bases from J, the junction contained 4 bases not matched to a gene. The CDR3 DNA reads as TGTGCCAGCAGACTAGCGGGAGGCCGAACCGGGGAGCTGTTTTTT. This gives the protein CASRLAGGRTGELFF.

Only a few counts were recorded for this clonotype. V usage is TRBV11-1 and J usage is TRBJ2-5; perhaps TRBD2 as D (5 bases). This CDR3 is built from 15 residues. Germline V gene lookup returns CDR1 SGHAT and CDR2 FQDESV (reference sequence). Trimming pared 5 bases from V and 3 bases from J, leaving 16 bases between. In DNA, the CDR3 is TGTGCCAGCAGCAGCGGACCTCGACCCGAAGAGACCCAGTACTTC. Protein: CASSSGPRPEETQYF.